The T cell receptor (beta chain) described here comes from a study of T cells after posttransplantation cyclophosphamide. Busulfan-fludarabine conditioning, marrow transplant, and cyclophosphamide on days +3 and +4 were administered. A note on this clone: As yet, its antigen is unknown.

Libraries were prepared by immunoSEQ multiplex PCR; TCRdb keeps only in-frame clonotypes and omits some of them. The data contain 15,000 to 20,000 clones, roughly four fifths of them singletons. Germline-derived CDR1 and CDR2 are SGDLS and YYNGEE. The CDR3 extends over 17 amino acids. V was clipped by 0 bases and J by 1 base, with 14 bases between them. The study's findings and limits: Tissue-infiltrating T cells from skin or gut overlapped little with blood T cells. Later post-transplant blood repertoires were often dominated by donor CD8+ memory clones. After PTCy, TRB diversity resembled that of CNI/methotrexate controls.

The rearrangement uses TRBV9 and TRBJ2-1; perhaps TRBD2 as D (7 bases). Here the sequenced sample was CD8+ T cells sorted from PBMCs, taken 1903 days after a stem cell transplant with posttransplant cyclophosphamide. This receptor was taken from a female patient in her 40s who received an allogeneic stem cell transplant from a related donor, was CMV-positive, and had no GVHD. Part of the T cells may come from the graft donor. This CDR3 is CASSVEVGGASYNEQFF. As DNA, the CDR3 is TGTGCCAGCAGCGTAGAGGTTGGGGGGGCGTCCTACAATGAGCAGTTCTTC.